The T cell receptor (beta chain) under discussion was sequenced for a study of Ad26.COV2.S vaccination and SARS-CoV-2 variants. For the study at large: Each vaccinee took Ad26.COV2.S intramuscularly, once or twice 56 days apart.

Treatment here: some 20 received Ad26.COV2.S at low or high dose, single or two shots; a few received placebo; per-sample allocation not given. Specimens were obtained on day 63 following the first vaccine or placebo injection. V dropped 4 bases and J dropped 8; count of bases not matched to a gene: 8. The CDR3 spans 13 residues. Germline V CDR1 and CDR2: SGHTA, FQGNSA. Sequenced by immunoSEQ multiplex PCR; TCRdb stores in-frame clones only, minus some. The sample has about 680,000 clones, roughly 90% seen once. The TCR was taken from a person aged 18-65 years who received the Ad26.COV2.S COVID-19 vaccine or a placebo. Here the sequenced sample was peripheral blood, taken in a trial of Ad26.COV2.S vaccine versus placebo. The chain recombines TRBV7-2 with TRBJ2-7, with 7 bases fitting TRBD1. The CDR3 coding sequence is TGTGCCAGCAGCTACCGAACAGGGGACCAGCAGTACTTC. Translation: CASSYRTGDQQYF.